Shown below are 19 T cell receptor beta chains from a single sample sequenced in a study of tumor-infiltrating lymphocytes in primary liver carcinoma. For blood RNA, unsorted whole blood served as the source, and germline DNA was extracted too. Total RNA (roughly 0.45 ug) served as template for TCR beta cDNA synthesis primed by a constant-region primer. ARM-PCR, slightly modified, supplied the TCR beta libraries through three nested multiplex PCR rounds. The first two PCR rounds used TRBV1-TRBV30 forward primers with a C-beta reverse primer, roughly 10 cycles each. TCRdb called the multiplex PCR reads again in MiXCR, with one record for every CDR3 protein. Seen here are about 300,000 distinct CDR3 sequences, less than 75% observed once, and the top ten hold roughly 8.9%. Material: peripheral blood. Receptors were obtained from a man aged 40-50 years with primary liver carcinoma and hepatitis B virus infection.

With respect to this clonotype: Germline and junction disagree at one end, which may indicate a read error. The V call is TRBV29-1, the J call TRBJ1-1; D call uncertain. Germline CDR1 is SQVTM and CDR2 is ANQGSEA. The CDR3 totals 13 residues. CDR3: CSASQNMKTEAFF. The CDR3 region has the DNA TGCAGCGCTTCACAGAATATGAAGACTGAAGCTTTCTTT. Variable domain in full (rest from reference TRBV29-1 and TRBJ1-1): SAVISQKPSRDICQRGTSLTIQCQVDSQVTMMFWYRQQPGQSLTLIATANQGSEATYESGFVIDKFPISRPNLTFSTLTVSNMSPEDSSIYLCSASQNMKTEAFFGQGTRLTVV.

In the case of this clonotype: Without the conserved terminal phenylalanine or tryptophan, this CDR3 likely stems from a read error. The CDR3 here is CASSRRTGEKETQYS. CDR3 nucleotide sequence: TGTGCCAGCAGCAGACGGACAGGGGAGAAGGAGACCCAGTACTCA. The V call is TRBV11-2, the J call TRBJ2-5; 9 positions agree with TRBD1. The germline CDR1 and CDR2 sequences are SGHAT and FQNNGV. J lost 5 bases, V lost 5 bases, and 9 bases had no gene match. CDR3 length: 15 amino acids.

To note about this clonotype: This could be a read error, since a much larger clone is one nucleotide away. CDR3 sequence: CAGSLTLNTEAFF. The CDR3 bases are TGTGCCGGCAGCTTAACCCTAAACACTGAAGCTTTCTTT. The chain combines TRBV11-2 with TRBJ1-1; D unclear. This CDR3 comprises 13 residues. Germline V lookup: CDR1 SGHAT, CDR2 FQNNGV.

Comments on this clonotype: One base away lies a much larger clone, so this may be a sequencing read error. V usage is TRBV12-3 or TRBV12-4 and J usage is TRBJ2-3, with TRBD2 identical over 7 bases. This CDR3 has 17 residues. CDR3 DNA: TGTGCCAGCAGTCTACGCGTCAGCGGGACCCGCACAGATGCGCAGTATTTT. Residues: CASSLRVSGTRTDAQYF.

The J gene is TRBJ2-7, the V gene TRBV6-2 or TRBV6-3; weak D call: TRBD1 (5 bases). CDR1 and CDR2 from the germline V gene are MNHEY and SVGEGT. V was shortened by 9 bases and J by 2 bases, with 20 bases between the two germline ends. CDR3 length equals 15 residues. Here the CDR3 reads CASTGTWGYPYEQYF. The CDR3 region has the DNA TGTGCCAGTACCGGAACATGGGGCTACCCCTACGAGCAGTACTTC.

This clonotype was counted once. The chain joins TRBV4-3 to TRBJ2-3; 12 bases agree with TRBD2. V dropped 1 base and J dropped 10; count of bases not matched to a gene: 12. This CDR3 spans 17 amino acids. Germline V gene data show CDR1 as LGHNA and CDR2 as YSLEER. This chain's CDR3 is CASSQGGTSGRTDAQYF. CDR3 nucleotides: TGCGCCAGCAGCCAAGGCGGGACTAGCGGGCGCACAGACGCGCAGTATTTT.

About this clonotype: This may be a read error: a much more frequent sequence differs by one nucleotide. This chain uses TRBV12-3 or TRBV12-4 with TRBJ1-2; tentatively, D is TRBD1 (5 bases). Trimming left V 3 bases short and J 3 bases short, with 17 bases between. This CDR3 is built from 16 residues. CDR3 sequence reads: CASSFYGRVTYYGYTF. The CDR3 nucleotides are TGTGCCAGCAGTTTTTATGGCAGGGTAACATACTATGGCTACACCTTC.

A single count supports this clonotype. An end of the junction does not agree with germline; a read error may underlie this. This chain joins TRBV7-9 and TRBJ2-7, with D hard to call. The CDR3 has 13 amino acids. Germline V gene data show CDR1 as SEHNR and CDR2 as FQNEAQ (reference sequence). This CDR3 reads CASSLRSSYKQYF. CDR3 nucleotide sequence: TGTGCCAGCAGCTTACGCAGCTCCTACAAGCAGTACTTC.

As for this clonotype: The missing conserved phenylalanine or tryptophan at the end of this CDR3 makes a read error likely. The chain links TRBV11-3 to TRBJ2-5; 12 nucleotides align to TRBD2. This CDR3 region has 16 residues. Per the germline V gene, CDR1 is SGHNT and CDR2 is YENEEA. DNA for the CDR3: TGTGCTAGCAGCTTAGAGGGGACTAGCGGGCCAGAGACCCAGTACTAC. As protein: CASSLEGTSGPETQYY.

Notes on this clonotype: A read error may be the cause here, since a much bigger clone is one base away. This chain joins TRBV29-1 and TRBJ2-7; a possible D gene is TRBD1 (5 bases). Trimming took 5 bases from V and 6 from J, leaving 14 bases between them. This CDR3 comprises 12 residues. From germline, CDR1 is SQVTM and CDR2 ANQGSEA. CDR3 loop: CSVRWGAVEQYF. As DNA, the CDR3 is TGCAGCGTTCGATGGGGCGCTGTCGAGCAGTACTTC.

This chain joins TRBV5-6 and TRBJ2-7; tentatively, D is TRBD1 (7 bases). The germline V and J ends were trimmed by 7 bases and 2 bases, with 25 bases remaining between them. The CDR3 consists of 17 residues. CDR1 is SGHDT and CDR2 is YYEEEE in the germline V gene. CDR3 nucleotide sequence: TGTGCCAGCGACTCCCCTATGGAGGGGGCAAGTCCCTACGAGCAGTACTTC. It is translated as CASDSPMEGASPYEQYF.

There are many counts of this clonotype. This sequence joins TRBV6-1 and TRBJ2-7; possible D gene TRBD1, 5 bases. The CDR3 covers 12 residues. The V and J ends lost 3 bases and 4 bases respectively, with 7 bases between them. Per the germline V gene, CDR1 is MNHNS and CDR2 is SASEGT. In DNA form, the CDR3 reads TGTGCCAGCAGTGACACAGGTTACGAGCAGTACTTC. It codes for CASSDTGYEQYF.

The chain is built from TRBV29-1 and TRBJ2-5; perhaps D is TRBD1 or TRBD2 (5 bases each). CDR1 is SQVTM, CDR2 ANQGSEA, per germline. This CDR3 spans 12 amino acids. Trimming stripped 4 bases from V and 10 bases from J, with 16 bases between. The DNA for the CDR3 is TGCAGCGTTGGGGGACCTCAAGATAGCCAGTACTTC. This encodes CSVGGPQDSQYF. Drawing the rest from reference TRBV29-1 and TRBJ2-5, the complete variable domain is SAVISQKPSRDICQRGTSLTIQCQVDSQVTMMFWYRQQPGQSLTLIATANQGSEATYESGFVIDKFPISRPNLTFSTLTVSNMSPEDSSIYLCSVGGPQDSQYFGPGTRLLVL.

This clonotype was detected ten times or more. V and J are TRBV6-1 and TRBJ2-7; 8 bases are shared with TRBD2. Looked up from germline, CDR1 is MNHNS and CDR2 is SASEGT. The V and J ends lost 5 bases and 2 bases, in that order; junction bases with no gene match: 14. This CDR3 comprises 17 residues. CDR3 in DNA: TGTGCCAGCAGTAACCCCAATTCCGGACTAGCCGCCTACGAGCAGTACTTC. Its translation: CASSNPNSGLAAYEQYF.

This clonotype was seen at least ten times. This rearrangement joins TRBV4-2 to TRBJ2-7; 10 nucleotides match TRBD1. The germline CDR1 and CDR2 sequences are LGHNA and YNFKEQ. V was clipped by 2 bases and J by 1 base; unmatched bases: 11. The CDR3 runs to 18 residues. In DNA form, the CDR3 reads TGTGCCAGCAGCCAATCTTCAGGAGGACAGGGGGTATCCTACGAGCAGTACTTC. This gives the protein CASSQSSGGQGVSYEQYF.

This clonotype has a handful of counts. The V gene is TRBV2, the J gene TRBJ1-2; 8 nucleotides align to TRBD1. Trimming removed 7 bases from V and 7 bases from J; junction bases left unmatched: 8. There are 13 residues in the CDR3. Germline CDR1 reads SNHLY; CDR2 reads FYNNEI. Here the CDR3 DNA reads TGTGCCAGCATCCCAAGGGACAGGCCTGGCTACACCTTC. This sequence encodes CASIPRDRPGYTF. The whole variable domain, remainder taken from reference TRBV2 and TRBJ1-2, is EPEVTQTPSHQVTQMGQEVILRCVPISNHLYFYWYRQILGQKVEFLVSFYNNEISEKSEIFDDQFSVERPDGSNFTLKIRSTKLEDSAMYFCASIPRDRPGYTFGSGTRLTVV.

The chain combines TRBV11-1 with TRBJ2-5; unclear D gene. Germline V gene lookup returns CDR1 SGHAT and CDR2 FQDESV (reference sequence). CDR3 size: 13 residues. Trimming removed 6 bases from V and 4 bases from J, with 12 bases in between. The CDR3 nucleotides are TGTGCCAGCAGTTTAAGTCCACTAGAGACCCAGTACTTC. Translating gives CASSLSPLETQYF. The complete variable domain, with remaining parts taken from reference TRBV11-1 and TRBJ2-5, reads EAEVAQSPRYKITEKSQAVAFWCDPISGHATLYWYRQILGQGPELLVQFQDESVVDDSQLPKDRFSAERLKGVDSTLKIQPAELGDSAMYLCASSLSPLETQYFGPGTRLLVL.

About this clonotype itself: One end of the junction does not line up with germline, which may come from a read error. This chain joins TRBV11-1 and TRBJ1-1; D unresolved. This CDR3 has 12 residues. CDR1 and CDR2 from the germline V gene are SGHAT and FQDESV (reference sequence). CDR3 sequence (DNA): TGTGCCAGTAGCTCGAGCAGCGGTGAAGCTCTCTTT. As protein: CASSSSSGEALF.

The CDR3 DNA reads TGTGCCAGCAGTTCCAACACCGGGACAGGGGGCTCCGAGCAGTACTTC. Encoded protein: CASSSNTGTGGSEQYF. The chain is built from TRBV12-3 or TRBV12-4 and TRBJ2-7; 12 nucleotides align to TRBD1. The J segment lost 6 bases and the V segment lost 4 bases, leaving 10 bases of the junction unmatched. The CDR3 runs to 16 residues.